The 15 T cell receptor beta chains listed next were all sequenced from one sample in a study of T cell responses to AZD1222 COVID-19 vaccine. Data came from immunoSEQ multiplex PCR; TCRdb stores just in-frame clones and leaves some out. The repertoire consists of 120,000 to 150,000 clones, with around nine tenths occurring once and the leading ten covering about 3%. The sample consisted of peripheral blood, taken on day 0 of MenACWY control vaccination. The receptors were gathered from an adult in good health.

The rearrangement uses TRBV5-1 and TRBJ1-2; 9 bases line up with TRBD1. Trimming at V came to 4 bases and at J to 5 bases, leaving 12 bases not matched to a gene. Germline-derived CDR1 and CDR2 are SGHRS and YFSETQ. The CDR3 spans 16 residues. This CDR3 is CASSGREQGAGYGYTF. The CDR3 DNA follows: TGCGCCAGCAGCGGGAGAGAACAGGGGGCTGGGTATGGCTACACCTTC.

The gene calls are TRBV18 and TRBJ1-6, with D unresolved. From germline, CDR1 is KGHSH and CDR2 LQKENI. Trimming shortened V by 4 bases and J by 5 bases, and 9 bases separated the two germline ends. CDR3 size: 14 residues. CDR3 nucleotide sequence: TGTGCCAGCTCACGGTCCGGGGATAATTCACCCCTCCACTTT. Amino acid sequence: CASSRSGDNSPLHF.

The CDR3 DNA follows: TGTGCCAGCAGTGGTCAGGCCGGGGAAAAACTGTTTTTT. This codes for CASSGQAGEKLFF. This chain connects TRBV2 to TRBJ1-4; D unclear. Per germline, CDR1 SNHLY and CDR2 FYNNEI. Trimming took 4 bases from V and 8 from J, leaving 11 bases between them. The CDR3 has 13 residues.

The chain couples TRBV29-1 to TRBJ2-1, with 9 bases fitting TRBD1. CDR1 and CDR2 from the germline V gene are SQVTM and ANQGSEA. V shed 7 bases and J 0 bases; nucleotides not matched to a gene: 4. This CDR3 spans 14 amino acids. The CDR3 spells CSAGTGSSYNEQFF. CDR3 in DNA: TGCAGCGCCGGGACAGGGAGCTCCTACAATGAGCAGTTCTTC.

CDR3 sequence reads: CASKGTEAYEQYF. The CDR3 region has the DNA TGTGCCAGCAAAGGGACGGAAGCCTACGAGCAGTACTTC. The genes are TRBV27 and TRBJ2-7; D is possibly TRBD1 or TRBD2 (5 bases each). V lost 7 bases and J lost 2, with 12 bases in between. The CDR3 spans 13 residues. In germline, CDR1 is MNHEY, CDR2 SMNVEV (reference sequence).

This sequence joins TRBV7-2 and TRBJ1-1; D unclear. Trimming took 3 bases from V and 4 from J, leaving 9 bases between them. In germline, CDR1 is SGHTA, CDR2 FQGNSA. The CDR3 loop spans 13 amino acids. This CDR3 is CASSFSVSTEAFF. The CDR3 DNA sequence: TGTGCCAGCAGCTTTTCGGTTAGCACTGAAGCTTTCTTT.

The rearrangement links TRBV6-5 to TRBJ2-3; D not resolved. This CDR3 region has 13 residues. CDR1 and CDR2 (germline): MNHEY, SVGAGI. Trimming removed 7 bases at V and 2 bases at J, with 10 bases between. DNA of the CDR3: TGTGCCAGCATGACGGCGGACACAGATACGCAGTATTTT. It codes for CASMTADTDTQYF.

The CDR3 is CAISLEYSNQPQHF. The CDR3 nucleotides are TGTGCCATCTCCCTAGAATATAGCAATCAGCCCCAGCATTTT. The chain combines TRBV10-3 with TRBJ1-5, with D uncertain. From germline, CDR1 is ENHRY and CDR2 SYGVKD. V lost 8 bases and J 0 bases, leaving 11 bases between the germline ends. The CDR3 loop spans 14 amino acids.

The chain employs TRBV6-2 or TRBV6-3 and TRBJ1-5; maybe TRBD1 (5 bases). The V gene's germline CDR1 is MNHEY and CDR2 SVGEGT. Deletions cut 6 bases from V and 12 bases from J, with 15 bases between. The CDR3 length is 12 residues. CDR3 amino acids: CASSPRDVGQHF. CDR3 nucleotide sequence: TGTGCCAGCAGCCCCCGGGACGTCGGCCAGCATTTT.

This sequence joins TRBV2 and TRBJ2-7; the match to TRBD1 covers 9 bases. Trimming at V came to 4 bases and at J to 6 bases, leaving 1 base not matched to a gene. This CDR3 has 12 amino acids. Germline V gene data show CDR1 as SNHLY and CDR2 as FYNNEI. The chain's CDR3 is CASSGQGGEQYF. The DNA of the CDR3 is TGTGCCAGCAGTGGACAGGGGGGCGAGCAGTACTTC.

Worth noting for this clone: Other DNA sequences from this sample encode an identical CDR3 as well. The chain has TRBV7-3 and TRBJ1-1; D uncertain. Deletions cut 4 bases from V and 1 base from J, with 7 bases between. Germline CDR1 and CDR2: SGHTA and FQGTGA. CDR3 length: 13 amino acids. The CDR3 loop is CASSSQENTEAFF. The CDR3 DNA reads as TGTGCCAGCAGCTCGCAGGAGAACACTGAAGCTTTCTTT. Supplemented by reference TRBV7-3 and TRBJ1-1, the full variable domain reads GAGVSQTPSNKVTEKGKYVELRCDPISGHTALYWYRQSLGQGPEFLIYFQGTGAADDSGLPNDRFFAVRPEGSVSTLKIQRTERGDSAVYLCASSSQENTEAFFGQGTRLTVV.

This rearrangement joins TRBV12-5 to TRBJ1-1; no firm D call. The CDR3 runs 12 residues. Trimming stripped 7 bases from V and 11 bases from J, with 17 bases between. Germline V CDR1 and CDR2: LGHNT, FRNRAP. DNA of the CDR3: TGTGCTAGTGCCCTAAGCCCGAATCGGGCTTTCTTT. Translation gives CASALSPNRAFF.

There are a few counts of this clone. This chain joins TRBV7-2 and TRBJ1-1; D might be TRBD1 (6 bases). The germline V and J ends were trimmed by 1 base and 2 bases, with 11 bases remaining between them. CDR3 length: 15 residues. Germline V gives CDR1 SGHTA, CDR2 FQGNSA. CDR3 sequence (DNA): TGTGCCAGCAGCTTAGGAGGGGGGGGAAACACTGAAGCTTTCTTT. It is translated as CASSLGGGGNTEAFF.

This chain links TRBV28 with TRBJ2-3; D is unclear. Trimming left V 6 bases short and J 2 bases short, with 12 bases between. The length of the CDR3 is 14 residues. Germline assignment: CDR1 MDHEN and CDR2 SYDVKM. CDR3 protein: CASSRNPSTDTQYF. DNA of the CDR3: TGTGCCAGCAGCCGTAATCCATCCACAGATACGCAGTATTTT.

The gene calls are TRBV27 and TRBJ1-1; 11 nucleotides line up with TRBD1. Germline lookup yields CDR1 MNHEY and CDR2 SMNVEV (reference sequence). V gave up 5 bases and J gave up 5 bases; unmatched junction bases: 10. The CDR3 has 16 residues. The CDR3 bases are TGTGCCAGCAGTGTCGGACAGGGGGCGCGAGGAACTGAAGCTTTCTTT. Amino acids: CASSVGQGARGTEAFF.